In its sample, the clone carrying this T cell receptor (beta chain) was seen a few times. Per the authors' pipeline: Estimated nucleated cell counts came from reference gene primer amplification. Only in-frame clones appear in the TCRdb table, and some are missing; sequencing was by immunoSEQ multiplex PCR. V and J calls and clone size are those listed in that table; D and trimming were worked out from the DNA. Altogether some 83,000 clones are present, around 90% being singletons, with the ten largest covering around 5%. This entry belongs to a study of blood T cell repertoires in COVID-19. Whole-study context: The samples span acute and convalescent COVID-19 from the United States, Italy and Spain. From T cells, B-cell-depleted T cells, or PBMCs came the material, which was cDNA or gDNA.

This CDR3 comprises 13 residues. Trimming took 5 bases from V and 2 from J, leaving 7 bases between them. In germline, CDR1 is SGHVS, CDR2 FQNEAQ. The sample consisted of peripheral blood. This sequence originates from a woman at least 80 years old with active or convalescent COVID-19. This chain uses TRBV7-8 with TRBJ1-3; D is uncertain. As DNA, the CDR3 is TGTGCCAGCAGCCCCAGGACTGGAAACACCATATATTTT. Protein product: CASSPRTGNTIYF.